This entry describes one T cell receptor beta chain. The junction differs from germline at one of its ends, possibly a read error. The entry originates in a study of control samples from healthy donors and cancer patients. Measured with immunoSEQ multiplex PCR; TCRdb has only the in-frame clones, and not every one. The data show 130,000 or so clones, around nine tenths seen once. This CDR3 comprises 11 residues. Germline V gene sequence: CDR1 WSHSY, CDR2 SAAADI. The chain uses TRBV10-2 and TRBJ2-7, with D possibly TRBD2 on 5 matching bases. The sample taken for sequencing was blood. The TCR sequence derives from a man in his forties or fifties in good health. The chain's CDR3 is CASSESEGRHF. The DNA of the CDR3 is TGCGCCAGCAGTGAGTCTGAGGGCAGGCACTTC.